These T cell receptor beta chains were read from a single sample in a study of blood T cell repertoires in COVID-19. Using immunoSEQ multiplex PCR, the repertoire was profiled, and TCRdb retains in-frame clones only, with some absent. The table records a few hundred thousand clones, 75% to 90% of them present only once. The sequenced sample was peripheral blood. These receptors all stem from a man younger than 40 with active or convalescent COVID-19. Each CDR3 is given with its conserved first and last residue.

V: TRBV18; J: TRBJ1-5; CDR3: CASSPLGTGNNPQHF
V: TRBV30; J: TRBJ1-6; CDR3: CAWSEGGPLHF
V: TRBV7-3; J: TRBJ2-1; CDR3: CASSLIGGGNNEQFF
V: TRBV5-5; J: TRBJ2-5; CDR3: CASSWTLAGAGETQYF
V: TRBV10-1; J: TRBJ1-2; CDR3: CARPQGQGAHGYTF
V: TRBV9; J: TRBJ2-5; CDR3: CASSVEGAGGPGETQYF
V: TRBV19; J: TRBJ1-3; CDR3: CASGGQMSGNTIYF
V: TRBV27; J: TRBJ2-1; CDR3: CASSLGRALYNEQFF
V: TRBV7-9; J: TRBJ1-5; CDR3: CASSLSGTGGIASNQPQHF
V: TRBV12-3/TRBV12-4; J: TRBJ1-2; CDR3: CASSYGQASGYTF
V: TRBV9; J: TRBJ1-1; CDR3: CASSVRGQETEAFF
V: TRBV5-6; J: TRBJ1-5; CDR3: CASKVGARNQPQHF
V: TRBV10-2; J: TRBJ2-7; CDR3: CASSESRGEQYF
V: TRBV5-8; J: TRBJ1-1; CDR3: CASSHLVSNTEAFF
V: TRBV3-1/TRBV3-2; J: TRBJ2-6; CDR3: CASSQARGSGANVLTF
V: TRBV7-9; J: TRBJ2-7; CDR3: CASSLGQTFAQYF
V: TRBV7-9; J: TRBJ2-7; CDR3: CASSFAGAGYEQYF
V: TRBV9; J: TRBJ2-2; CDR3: CASSPPTGRLAGLAGELFF
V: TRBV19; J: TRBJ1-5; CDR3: CASSIDGPGNQPQHF
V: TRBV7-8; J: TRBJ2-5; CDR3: CASSLVAGFGQETQYF
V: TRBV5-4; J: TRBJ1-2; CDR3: CASSPPGHGANYGYTF
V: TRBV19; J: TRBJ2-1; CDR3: CASRSIAASDEQFF
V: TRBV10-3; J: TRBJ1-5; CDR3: CATWQGYSNQPQHF
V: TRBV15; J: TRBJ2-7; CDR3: CATSRDRAGGPLTYEQYF
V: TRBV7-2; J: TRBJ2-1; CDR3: CASSLAPTGYNEQFF
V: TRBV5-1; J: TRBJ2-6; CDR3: CASREGQGPGANVLTF
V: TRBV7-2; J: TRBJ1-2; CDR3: CASSLASGGDYGYTF
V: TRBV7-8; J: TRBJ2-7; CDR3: CASSLVRGAYEQYF
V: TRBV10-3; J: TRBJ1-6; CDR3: CATRGATLNSPLHF
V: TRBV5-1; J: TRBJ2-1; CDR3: CASSLYGGGALGDNEQFF